The clone carrying this T cell receptor (beta chain) has only a few counts. Antigen: not known. The PCR was carried out with 60 Vbeta primers and 13 Jbeta primers. Some clones are missing from TCRdb's copy, which holds only in-frame ones; the method was immunoSEQ multiplex PCR. The sample shows roughly 200,000 clones, under 9.5% of them seen only once. This CDR3 is built from 14 residues. The germline CDR1 and CDR2 sequences are SQVTM and ANQGSEA. J was trimmed by 0 bases and V by 4 bases; bases with no gene match: 3. The data are from a study of cytomegalovirus exposure and HLA in healthy donors. Study outcomes and limitations: Later analysis placed DRB1 highest and HLA-C lowest in TCR association rates, which differed by HLA locus. A missense DCLRE1C variant was associated with V- and J-gene trimming of TCR beta chains in a later analysis, and an independent cohort replicated the association. The classifier reportedly diagnosed cytomegalovirus status with high specificity and sensitivity.

This sequence originates from a woman in her 30s in good health and CMV-seropositive. The sample consisted of PBMCs. The chain has TRBV29-1 and TRBJ2-7; 10 bases fit TRBD1. For the CDR3, the DNA is TGCAGCGTTGTCCGGGACAGGGGCTCCTACGAGCAGTACTTC. Translation gives CSVVRDRGSYEQYF.